This TCR beta chain was sequenced during a study of CXCR3-negative and CXCR3-positive naive CD8 T cells. Across the study: Each library gave roughly 1.5 +/- 0.3 million of 140 million or so TRB reads.

Preparation of TRB cDNA libraries relied on 5' RACE carrying UMI labels. TCRdb re-called the 5' RACE reads; every CDR3 protein appears as one record, without DNA. Its listing shows 46,000 or so distinct CDR3 sequences. Study-wide findings and caveats: Naive CXCR3-negative cells resembled naive CXCR3-positive cells in TRBV-TRBJ usage; memory cells differed. Whereas both naive subsets had comparably high diversity, memory CD8+ cells had much lower diversity.

By phenotype, naive CD8+ T cells were CD45RO-CCR7+CD27+CD95-. About this clonotype: Its target is unknown.

This CDR3 has 15 residues. Germline V gene lookup returns CDR1 LGHNA and CDR2 YSLEER. The TCR was taken from a human donor in good health. Some clones in this sample may be carry-over from other donors' samples. The chain has TRBV4-3 and TRBJ2-7; the D call of TRBD1 rests on TCRdb alone, since no DNA is present to check it. Specimen: naive CXCR3- CD8+ T cells from blood. Noted subset: CD45RO-CCR7+CD27+CD95- naive CD8+ T cells lacking CXCR3 (TNR3-). The CDR3 here is CASSNRDRGIYEQYF.